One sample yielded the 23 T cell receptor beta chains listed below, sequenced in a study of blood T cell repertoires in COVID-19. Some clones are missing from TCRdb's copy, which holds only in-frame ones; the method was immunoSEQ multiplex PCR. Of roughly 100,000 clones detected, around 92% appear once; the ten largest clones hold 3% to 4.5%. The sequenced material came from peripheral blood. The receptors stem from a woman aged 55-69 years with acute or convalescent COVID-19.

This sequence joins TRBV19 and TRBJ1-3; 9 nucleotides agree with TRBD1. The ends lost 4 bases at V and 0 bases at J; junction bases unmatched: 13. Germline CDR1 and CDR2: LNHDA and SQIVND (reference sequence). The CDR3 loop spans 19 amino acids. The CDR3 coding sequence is TGTGCCAGTAGTACACGACTAGGACAGGGGACGAGCTCTGGAAACACCATATATTTT. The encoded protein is CASSTRLGQGTSSGNTIYF.

The CDR3 nucleotides are TGTGCCAGTAGTTCTCCGGGACAGACAGATACGCAGTATTTT. Protein: CASSSPGQTDTQYF. The chain employs TRBV19 and TRBJ2-3; 7 positions agree with TRBD1. V was pared by 5 bases and J by 3 bases, with 5 bases of the junction left unmatched. The germline V gene has CDR1 LNHDA and CDR2 SQIVND (reference sequence). The CDR3 spans 14 residues.

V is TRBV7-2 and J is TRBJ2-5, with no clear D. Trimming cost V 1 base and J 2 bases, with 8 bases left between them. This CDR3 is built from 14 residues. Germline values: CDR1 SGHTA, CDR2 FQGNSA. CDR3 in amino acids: CASSLVPTQETQYF. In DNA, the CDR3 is TGTGCCAGCAGCTTAGTTCCCACACAAGAGACCCAGTACTTC.

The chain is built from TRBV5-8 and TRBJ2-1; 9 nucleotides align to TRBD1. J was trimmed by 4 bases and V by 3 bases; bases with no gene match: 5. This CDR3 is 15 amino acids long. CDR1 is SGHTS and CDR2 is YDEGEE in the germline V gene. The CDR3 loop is CASSYRTGVYNEQFF. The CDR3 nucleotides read TGTGCCAGCAGCTATCGGACAGGGGTTTACAATGAGCAGTTCTTC.

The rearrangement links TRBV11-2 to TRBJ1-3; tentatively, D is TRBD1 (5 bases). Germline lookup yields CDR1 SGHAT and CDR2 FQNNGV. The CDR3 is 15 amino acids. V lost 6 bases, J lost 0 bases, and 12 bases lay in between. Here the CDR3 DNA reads TGTGCCAGCAGGGTATTCACAGGCTCTGGAAACACCATATATTTT. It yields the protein CASRVFTGSGNTIYF.

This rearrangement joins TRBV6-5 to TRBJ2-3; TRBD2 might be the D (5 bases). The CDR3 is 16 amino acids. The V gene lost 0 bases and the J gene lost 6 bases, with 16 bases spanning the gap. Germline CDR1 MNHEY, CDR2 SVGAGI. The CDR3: CASSYSNLAGEDTQYF. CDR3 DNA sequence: TGTGCCAGCAGTTACTCGAATCTGGCGGGCGAGGATACGCAGTATTTT.

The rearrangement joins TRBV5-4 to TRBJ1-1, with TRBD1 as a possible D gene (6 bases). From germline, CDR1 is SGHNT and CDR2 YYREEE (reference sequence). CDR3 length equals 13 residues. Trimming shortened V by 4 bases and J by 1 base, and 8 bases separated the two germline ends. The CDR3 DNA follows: TGTGCCAGCAGCACACAGGGGAACACTGAAGCTTTCTTT. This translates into CASSTQGNTEAFF.

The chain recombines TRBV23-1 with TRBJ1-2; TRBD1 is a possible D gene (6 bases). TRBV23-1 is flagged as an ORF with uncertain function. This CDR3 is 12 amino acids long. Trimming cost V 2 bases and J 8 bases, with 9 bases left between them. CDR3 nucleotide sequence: TGCGCCAGCAGTCAAGGAGACAGGGGCTACACCTTC. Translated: CASSQGDRGYTF.

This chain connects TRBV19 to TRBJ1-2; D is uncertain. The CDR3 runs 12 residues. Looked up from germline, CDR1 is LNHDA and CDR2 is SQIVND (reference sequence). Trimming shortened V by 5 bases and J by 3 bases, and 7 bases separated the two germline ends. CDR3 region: CASSLRDYGYTF. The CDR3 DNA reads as TGTGCCAGTAGTTTGAGGGACTATGGCTACACCTTC.

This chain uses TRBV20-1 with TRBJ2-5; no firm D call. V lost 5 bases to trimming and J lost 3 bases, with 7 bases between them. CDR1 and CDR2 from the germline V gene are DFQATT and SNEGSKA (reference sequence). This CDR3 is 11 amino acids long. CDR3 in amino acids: CSAEAEETQYF. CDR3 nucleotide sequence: TGCAGTGCTGAGGCAGAAGAGACCCAGTACTTC.

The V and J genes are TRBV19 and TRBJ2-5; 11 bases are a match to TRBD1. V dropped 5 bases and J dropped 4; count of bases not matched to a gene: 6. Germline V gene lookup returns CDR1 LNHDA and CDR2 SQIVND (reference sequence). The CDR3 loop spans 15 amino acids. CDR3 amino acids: CASSSWTGGRETQYF. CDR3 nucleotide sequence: TGTGCCAGTAGTTCTTGGACAGGGGGCCGAGAGACCCAGTACTTC.

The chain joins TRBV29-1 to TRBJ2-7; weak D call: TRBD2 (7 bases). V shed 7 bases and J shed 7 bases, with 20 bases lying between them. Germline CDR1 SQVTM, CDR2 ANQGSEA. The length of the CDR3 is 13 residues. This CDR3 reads CSASEGGVGEQYV. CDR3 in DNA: TGCAGCGCCTCCGAGGGGGGGGTCGGAGAGCAGTACGTC.

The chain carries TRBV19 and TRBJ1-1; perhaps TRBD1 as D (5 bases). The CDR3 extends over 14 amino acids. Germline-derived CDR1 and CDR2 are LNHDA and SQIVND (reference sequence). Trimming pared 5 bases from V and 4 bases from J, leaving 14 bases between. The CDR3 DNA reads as TGTGCCAGTAGTCTAGGGGTATCGGGCACTGAAGCTTTCTTT. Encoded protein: CASSLGVSGTEAFF.

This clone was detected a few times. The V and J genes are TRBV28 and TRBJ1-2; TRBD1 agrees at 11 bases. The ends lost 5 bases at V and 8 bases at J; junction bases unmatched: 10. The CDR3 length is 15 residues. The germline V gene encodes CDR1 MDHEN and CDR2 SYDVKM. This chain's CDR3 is CASSPRTGGASGYTF. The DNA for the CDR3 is TGTGCCAGCAGTCCGCGGACAGGGGGCGCGTCGGGCTACACCTTC.

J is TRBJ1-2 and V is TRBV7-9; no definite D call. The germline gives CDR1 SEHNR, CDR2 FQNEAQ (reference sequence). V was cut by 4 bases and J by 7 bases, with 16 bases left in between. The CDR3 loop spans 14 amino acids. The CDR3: CASSSEGGSSGYTF. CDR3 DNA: TGTGCCAGCAGCTCCGAGGGAGGGTCAAGTGGCTACACCTTC.

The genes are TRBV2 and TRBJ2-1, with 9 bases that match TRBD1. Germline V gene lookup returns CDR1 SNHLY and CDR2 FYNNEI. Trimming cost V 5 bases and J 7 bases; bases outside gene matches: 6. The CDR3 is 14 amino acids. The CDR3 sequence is CASSPDRGGNEQFF. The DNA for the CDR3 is TGTGCCAGCAGTCCTGACAGGGGGGGGAATGAGCAGTTCTTC.

CDR3: CASSQAGGFGELFF. The CDR3 DNA reads as TGTGCCAGCAGTCAGGCGGGAGGGTTCGGGGAGCTGTTTTTT. The chain joins TRBV28 to TRBJ2-2, with 9 bases aligning to TRBD2. The junction had 5 bases not matched to a gene; V was cut back by 5 bases and J by 7 bases. The length of the CDR3 is 14 residues. Germline V gives CDR1 MDHEN, CDR2 SYDVKM.

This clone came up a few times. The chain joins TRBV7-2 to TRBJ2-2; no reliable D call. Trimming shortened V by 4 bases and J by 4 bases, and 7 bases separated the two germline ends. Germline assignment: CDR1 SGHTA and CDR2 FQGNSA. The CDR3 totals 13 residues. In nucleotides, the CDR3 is TGTGCCAGCAGCTCGTACAGCACCGGGGAGCTGTTTTTT. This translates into CASSSYSTGELFF.

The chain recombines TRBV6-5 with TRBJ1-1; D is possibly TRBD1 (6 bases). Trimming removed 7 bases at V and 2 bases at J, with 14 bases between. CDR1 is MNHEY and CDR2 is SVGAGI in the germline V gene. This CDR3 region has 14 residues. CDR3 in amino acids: CASTEGHPNTEAFF. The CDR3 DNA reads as TGTGCCAGCACCGAGGGACACCCAAACACTGAAGCTTTCTTT.

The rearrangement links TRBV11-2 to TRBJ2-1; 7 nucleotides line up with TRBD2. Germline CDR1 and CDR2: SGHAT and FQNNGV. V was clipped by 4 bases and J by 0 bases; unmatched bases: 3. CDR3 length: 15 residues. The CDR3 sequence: CASSSGGLSYNEQFF. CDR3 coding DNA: TGTGCCAGCAGCTCGGGAGGCCTCTCCTACAATGAGCAGTTCTTC.

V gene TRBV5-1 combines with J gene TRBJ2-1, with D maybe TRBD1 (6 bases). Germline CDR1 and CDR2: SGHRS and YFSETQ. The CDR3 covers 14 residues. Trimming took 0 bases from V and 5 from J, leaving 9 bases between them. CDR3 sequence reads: CASSLDRVDNEQFF. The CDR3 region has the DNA TGCGCCAGCAGCTTGGACAGGGTGGACAATGAGCAGTTCTTC.

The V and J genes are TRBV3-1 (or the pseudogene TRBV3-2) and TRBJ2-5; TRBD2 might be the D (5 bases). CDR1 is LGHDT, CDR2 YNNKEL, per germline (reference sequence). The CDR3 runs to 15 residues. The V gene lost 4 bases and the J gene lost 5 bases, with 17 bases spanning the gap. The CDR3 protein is CASSPTGSERETQYF. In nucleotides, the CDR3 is TGTGCCAGCAGCCCAACGGGAAGCGAGCGCGAGACCCAGTACTTC.

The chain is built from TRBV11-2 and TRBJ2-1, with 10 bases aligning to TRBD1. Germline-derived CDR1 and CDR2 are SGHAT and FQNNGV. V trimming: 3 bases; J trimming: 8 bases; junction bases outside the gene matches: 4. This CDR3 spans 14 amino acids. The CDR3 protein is CASSFYDRGHEQFF. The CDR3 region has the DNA TGTGCCAGCAGCTTTTATGACAGGGGGCATGAGCAGTTCTTC.